This is a list of T cell receptor beta chains from one sample in a study of T cell repertoires in cytomegalovirus infection. TCRdb processed the reads anew with MiXCR; each CDR3 protein has one entry. The profile shows almost 550,000 distinct CDR3 sequences, more than 15% of them singletons. The sequencing sample was made of CD8+ T cells from PBMCs. The receptors stem from a human donor in good health (CMV status not recorded). Some clones in this sample may be carry-over from other donors' samples. CDR3s include the opening cysteine and the closing phenylalanine or tryptophan. D genes are given only for firm matches. Where a row states a size, it is once, few, many or the class of an expanded clone; other rows omit it.

v_gene,abundance,j_gene,d_gene,CDR3aa,CDR3nt
TRBV4-1,NA,TRBJ1-2,NA,CASSRRGGHGYTF,TGCGCCAGCAGCCGGCGGGGGGGGCATGGCTACACCTTC
TRBV7-6,few,TRBJ2-3,TRBD1,CASSLSRQGTSTDTQYF,TGTGCCAGCAGCTTATCCAGACAGGGAACTAGCACAGATACGCAGTATTTT
TRBV5-6,many,TRBJ1-1,TRBD1,CASSPKLDRLNTEAFF,TGTGCCAGCAGCCCTAAGCTGGACAGGTTGAACACTGAAGCTTTCTTT
TRBV6-5,NA,TRBJ1-5,NA,CASSYRGRPPQHF,TGTGCCAGCAGTTACAGGGGTAGGCCGCCCCAGCATTTT
TRBV11-2,NA,TRBJ2-6,NA,CASSLAGRYLSGANVLTF,TGTGCCAGCAGCTTAGCGGGCCGCTACCTCTCTGGGGCCAACGTCCTGACTTTC
TRBV11-2,many,TRBJ2-7,TRBD2,CASSLLVAGVYEQYF,TGTGCCAGCAGCTTACTGGTAGCGGGGGTCTACGAGCAGTACTTC
TRBV19,NA,TRBJ1-5,NA,CASSSWTVSNQPQHF,TGTGCCAGTAGTTCATGGACAGTTAGCAATCAGCCCCAGCATTTT
TRBV6-5,NA,TRBJ2-1,NA,CASSYSSGMQFF,TGTGCCAGCAGTTACTCTAGCGGAATGCAGTTCTTC
TRBV27,NA,TRBJ2-1,NA,CASSLQSEGYNEQFF,TGTGCCAGCAGCTTACAGAGTGAGGGCTACAATGAGCAGTTCTTC
TRBV6-2/TRBV6-3,many,TRBJ1-6,NA,CASSYSKRGSNNSPLHF,TGTGCCAGCAGTTACTCGAAACGGGGATCGAATAATTCACCCCTCCACTTT
TRBV27,NA,TRBJ1-1,NA,CASSLLRDKDTEAFF,TGTGCCAGCAGTTTACTTCGCGACAAAGACACTGAAGCTTTCTTT
TRBV7-9,many,TRBJ2-1,NA,CASSPPTGPYNEQFF,TGTGCCAGCAGCCCTCCGACGGGCCCCTACAATGAGCAGTTCTTC
TRBV6-6,few,TRBJ1-1,NA,CASSYLTGDMNTEAFF,TGTGCCAGCAGTTACCTAACGGGGGATATGAACACTGAAGCTTTCTTT
TRBV25-1,many,TRBJ1-2,NA,CASTSGRVDGYTF,TGTGCCAGCACCTCGGGGAGGGTCGATGGCTACACCTTC
TRBV11-1,NA,TRBJ2-7,TRBD1,CVSSLVGGAGEQYF,TGTGTCAGCAGCTTAGTAGGGGGCGCGGGTGAGCAGTACTTC
TRBV7-2,many,TRBJ1-1,NA,CASSFSGYTEAFF,TGTGCCAGCAGCTTCTCAGGGTACACTGAAGCTTTCTTT
TRBV6-8,few,TRBJ2-7,NA,CASSYASYLYEQYF,TGTGCCAGCAGTTACGCATCCTATTTATACGAGCAGTACTTC
TRBV7-6,many,TRBJ1-2,TRBD1,CASSLKQGASSLHPTF,TGTGCCAGCAGCTTAAAGCAGGGGGCGTCTTCCCTACACCCAACCTTC
TRBV19,NA,TRBJ1-3,NA,CASSSPDGNTIYF,TGTGCCAGTAGTTCTCCTGATGGAAACACCATATATTTT
TRBV7-2,many,TRBJ1-4,NA,CASSLAQGGEKLFF,TGTGCCAGCAGCTTAGCGCAAGGCGGTGAAAAACTGTTTTTT
TRBV12-3/TRBV12-4,NA,TRBJ2-3,NA,CASSLEVRHGQLGADTQYF,TGTGCCAGCAGTTTAGAGGTCCGCCACGGACAGTTAGGGGCAGATACGCAGTATTTT
TRBV12-3/TRBV12-4,many,TRBJ2-6,TRBD2,CASRPSRGAGANVLTF,TGTGCCAGCAGGCCTAGCCGGGGGGCTGGGGCCAACGTCCTGACTTTC
TRBV27,NA,TRBJ2-7,TRBD1,CASSLGWSRGQGEQYF,TGTGCCAGCAGTTTAGGGTGGAGCAGGGGGCAGGGGGAGCAGTACTTC
TRBV23-1,NA,TRBJ2-5,NA,CASRTGPQETQYF,TGCGCCAGCAGGACGGGTCCCCAAGAGACCCAGTACTTC
TRBV19,NA,TRBJ1-2,NA,CASSPGPLSMFHF,TGTGCCAGTAGTCCAGGACCCCTCTCAATGTTCCACTTC
TRBV4-1,few,TRBJ2-7,NA,CASSQETGLAYEQYF,TGCGCCAGCAGCCAAGAAACAGGCCTCGCGTACGAGCAGTACTTC
TRBV12-3/TRBV12-4,many,TRBJ1-1,NA,CASSPPYGTEAFF,TGTGCCAGCAGTCCTCCTTATGGCACTGAAGCTTTCTTT
TRBV4-1,NA,TRBJ2-3,NA,CASSQDLGDTQYF,TGCGCCAGCAGCCAAGATCTAGGGGATACGCAGTATTTT
TRBV4-1,many,TRBJ2-7,NA,CASSQERAVATAEQYF,TGCGCCAGCAGCCAAGAACGGGCCGTCGCCACTGCCGAGCAGTACTTC
TRBV10-3,many,TRBJ1-2,TRBD1,CAISDPPSIRPGQSPPGGYTF,TGTGCCATCAGTGACCCTCCGAGCATAAGGCCGGGACAGTCGCCTCCGGGTGGCTACACCTTC
TRBV5-6,few,TRBJ2-7,NA,CASSLMGSEQYF,TGTGCCAGCAGCTTGATGGGATCCGAGCAGTACTTC
TRBV4-2,NA,TRBJ2-7,NA,CASSQTYYNKGSYEQYF,TGTGCCAGCAGCCAGACGTATTATAACAAGGGATCCTACGAGCAGTACTTC
TRBV12-3/TRBV12-4,many,TRBJ1-1,NA,CASMEGENTEAFF,TGTGCCAGCATGGAGGGAGAGAACACTGAAGCTTTCTTT
TRBV6-2/TRBV6-3,few,TRBJ1-6,NA,CASGGHRAHNSPLHF,TGTGCCAGCGGGGGGCACCGGGCCCATAATTCACCCCTCCACTTT
TRBV12-3/TRBV12-4,NA,TRBJ2-7,TRBD1,CASSLAQGRDRAEQYF,TGTGCCAGCAGTTTAGCCCAAGGGCGGGACAGGGCCGAGCAGTACTTC